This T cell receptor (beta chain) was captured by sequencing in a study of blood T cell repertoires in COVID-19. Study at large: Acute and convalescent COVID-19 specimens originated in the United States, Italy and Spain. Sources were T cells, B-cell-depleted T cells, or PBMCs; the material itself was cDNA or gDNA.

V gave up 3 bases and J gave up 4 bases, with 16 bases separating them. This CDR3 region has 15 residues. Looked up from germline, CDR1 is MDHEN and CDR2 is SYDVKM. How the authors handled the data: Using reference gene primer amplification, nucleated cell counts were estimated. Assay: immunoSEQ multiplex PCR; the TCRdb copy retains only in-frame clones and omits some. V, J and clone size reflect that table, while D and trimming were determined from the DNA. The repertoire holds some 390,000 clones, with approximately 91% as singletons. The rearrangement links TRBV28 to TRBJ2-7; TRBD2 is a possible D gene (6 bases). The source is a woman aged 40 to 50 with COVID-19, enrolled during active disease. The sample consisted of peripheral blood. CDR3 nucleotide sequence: TGTGCCAGCAGTTTTTCGCCGGGGGTGGGGTACGAGCAGTACTTC. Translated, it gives CASSFSPGVGYEQYF.